The rows below give T cell receptor beta chains drawn from one sample of a study of cytomegalovirus exposure and HLA in healthy donors. Clones were read by immunoSEQ multiplex PCR, and TCRdb kept only the in-frame ones, dropping some. The sample has 85,000 to 110,000 clones, roughly 66% seen once; the top ten hold about 3.5%. The sequencing input was PBMCs. The receptors stem from a woman aged 45 to 65 in good health and CMV-seronegative. The CDR3 runs from the conserved cysteine through the conserved F or W. A D gene is named only where the DNA matches it firmly. Some rows have no size entry. The others give once, few or many, or a class for an expanded clone.

clone_size	j_call	v_call	cdr3_length	d_call	cdr3_nt	cdr3_aa
once	TRBJ2-3	TRBV7-3	15	-	TGTGCCAGCAGCTTATCTCCAGGGATGGCAGATACGCAGTATTTT	CASSLSPGMADTQYF
-	TRBJ1-1	TRBV28	17	-	TGTGCCAGCAGTTTATCGGGCATCCCGGGATTGAACACTGAAGCTTTCTTT	CASSLSGIPGLNTEAFF
-	TRBJ1-4	TRBV18	13	TRBD1	TGTGCCAGCTCACTGGGACAGAATGAAAAACTGTTTTTT	CASSLGQNEKLFF
-	TRBJ1-1	TRBV7-9	13	-	TGTGCCAGCAGCTTATTGTGGGCAACTGAAGCTTTCTTT	CASSLLWATEAFF
-	TRBJ2-7	TRBV4-2	15	TRBD2	TGTGCCAGCAGCCCAAGCGGGAGGGCCCTCTTCGAGCAGTACTTC	CASSPSGRALFEQYF
-	TRBJ1-2	TRBV19	13	-	TGTGCCAGTACCCGGGACAAGGGTTATGGCTACACCTTC	CASTRDKGYGYTF
-	TRBJ2-5	TRBV4-1	18	TRBD2	TGCGCCAGCAGCCATAGGATCCCGGGACTAGCGGGAGTGGAGACCCAGTACTTC	CASSHRIPGLAGVETQYF
-	TRBJ1-5	TRBV7-2	16	TRBD1	TGTGCCAGCAGCCCTGGGGGGACAGGGGGGAATCAGCCCCAGCATTTT	CASSPGGTGGNQPQHF
-	TRBJ2-7	TRBV7-9	13	TRBD1	TGTGCCAGCAGCTCCGACACAGGGGATGAGCAGTACTTC	CASSSDTGDEQYF
-	TRBJ2-3	TRBV5-4	15	TRBD2	TGTGCCAGCAGCTTATGGGGGGGTGGCCCAGATACGCAGTATTTT	CASSLWGGGPDTQYF
-	TRBJ1-2	TRBV6-1	15	-	TGTGCCAGCAGTGAAGCTTGGACAGTCGACTATGGCTACACCTTC	CASSEAWTVDYGYTF
few	TRBJ2-1	TRBV6-5	16	TRBD2	TGTGCCAGCAGTTCTAACCTAGCGGAGGTCTACAATGAGCAGTTCTTC	CASSSNLAEVYNEQFF
-	TRBJ2-2	TRBV9	15	-	TGTGCCAGCAGCGTAGGTGGGACTGCGACCGGGGAGCTGTTTTTT	CASSVGGTATGELFF
-	TRBJ2-7	TRBV7-9	15	-	TGTGCCAGCAGCTCCAGGGTGAACGCCAACTACGAGCAGTACTTC	CASSSRVNANYEQYF
-	TRBJ1-1	TRBV10-1	14	-	TGCGCCAGCCCCCTTGGGGGCGGGGGCACTGAAGCTTTCTTT	CASPLGGGGTEAFF
-	TRBJ1-1	TRBV2	15	-	TGTGCCAGCAGAGCTAGTGGGGCCGCGAACACTGAAGCTTTCTTT	CASRASGAANTEAFF
-	TRBJ1-5	TRBV2	14	TRBD1	TGTGCCAGCAGAGGGGACAGATCGAATCAGCCCCAGCATTTT	CASRGDRSNQPQHF
once	TRBJ2-7	TRBV7-9	14	-	TGTGCCAGCAGCTTAGGGGCAGGGATTGAAGAGCAGTACTTC	CASSLGAGIEEQYF
few	TRBJ1-2	TRBV15	15	TRBD1	TGTGCCACCAGCAGAGCCTCTTCGATCGGACAGGTTACTCGCTTC	CATSRASSIGQVTRF
-	TRBJ1-5	TRBV4-1	16	-	TGCGCCAGCAGCCAAGATAACACTAATCCCTATCAGCCCCAGCATTTT	CASSQDNTNPYQPQHF
-	TRBJ2-7	TRBV5-1	15	TRBD2	TGCGCCAGCAGCTTGGGACTAGCGGAAGTCTACGAGCAGTACTTC	CASSLGLAEVYEQYF
-	TRBJ2-1	TRBV7-9	14	-	TGTGCCAGCAGCTTACTCGCGGGGGGGGGACAGGAGTTCTTC	CASSLLAGGGQEFF
-	TRBJ2-7	TRBV6-1	15	TRBD1	TGTGCCAGCAGTGAACCAGGGGACAGCTCCTACGAGCAGTACTTC	CASSEPGDSSYEQYF
-	TRBJ1-1	TRBV5-4	14	-	TGTGCCAGCAGCTTGGCCAGGGAGAACACTGAAGCTTTCTTT	CASSLARENTEAFF
-	TRBJ2-1	TRBV25-1	14	-	TGTGCCAGCAGTGGGGGCCCCTCCTACAATGAGCAGTTCTTC	CASSGGPSYNEQFF
few	TRBJ2-2	TRBV25-1	15	-	TGTGCCAGCAGTGAAACGGAGCGACACACCGGGGAGCTGTTTTTT	CASSETERHTGELFF
few	TRBJ2-3	TRBV7-3	16	TRBD2	TGTGCCAGCAGCTTAAAGCGGGGGATAGGAACAGATACGCAGTATTTT	CASSLKRGIGTDTQYF
-	TRBJ2-5	TRBV19	14	TRBD2	TGTGCCAGTACGGGGACTAGCGGGAGCGAGACCCAGTACTTC	CASTGTSGSETQYF
-	TRBJ2-7	TRBV19	14	TRBD1	TGTGCCAGTAGCACCTCGGGACAGACCTACGAGCAGTACTTC	CASSTSGQTYEQYF
-	TRBJ1-1	TRBV6-5	14	-	TGTGCCAGCAGACTCCCAGGAAGACGGACTGAAGCTTTCTTT	CASRLPGRRTEAFF
-	TRBJ1-1	TRBV29-1	16	TRBD1	TGCAGCGTTGAAGATACGAGGGGGCTGGCGTACACTGAAGCTTTCTTT	CSVEDTRGLAYTEAFF
-	TRBJ2-7	TRBV12-5	15	TRBD2	TGTGCTAGTGGTTTGGGACTAGCGGGCAGCGACGAGCAGTACTTC	CASGLGLAGSDEQYF
-	TRBJ2-7	TRBV28	14	TRBD2	TGTGCCAGCGGTTTGACTAGCGGGAGATACGAGCAGTACTTC	CASGLTSGRYEQYF
-	TRBJ2-3	TRBV7-7	16	-	TGTGCCAGCAGCTTAGCGCCGACGACTGAGCTGGATACGCAGTATTTT	CASSLAPTTELDTQYF
few	TRBJ1-4	TRBV5-1	15	-	TGCGCCAGCAGCTGGTCAGGGAATTTCAATGAAAAACTGTTTTTT	CASSWSGNFNEKLFF
few	TRBJ2-1	TRBV19	15	TRBD2	TGTGCCAGTAGTAGCGGACTAGCTCGCTACAATGAGCAGTTCTTC	CASSSGLARYNEQFF
-	TRBJ2-1	TRBV7-9	15	TRBD2	TGTGCCAGCAGCAAATCCGGGACTAGCGGGAGTGGGGAGTTCTTC	CASSKSGTSGSGEFF
-	TRBJ2-7	TRBV12-1	19	-	TGTGCCAGCAGCGTATACAGGGGTAAAACCGGACTATGGACCCCGGTGCAGTACTTC	CASSVYRGKTGLWTPVQYF
-	TRBJ2-7	TRBV5-1	16	TRBD1	TGCGCCAGCAGCTTGGGCCCCCTGGGACAGGGGTCCGAGCAGTACTTC	CASSLGPLGQGSEQYF
once	TRBJ1-2	TRBV7-9	13	-	TGTGCCAGCAGCTTACGGGGTTTTTTGGGCTACACCTTC	CASSLRGFLGYTF
few	TRBJ2-2	TRBV5-6	17	TRBD1	TGTGCCAGCAGCAAACCGGACAGGGGGCAGAACACCGGGGAGCTGTTTTTT	CASSKPDRGQNTGELFF
-	TRBJ1-2	TRBV12-5	13	-	TGTGCTGGTGGTTCCGACAGCGACTATGGCTACACCTTC	CAGGSDSDYGYTF
-	TRBJ2-3	TRBV28	14	-	TGTGCCAGCAGGACCCTTGTGGGGGCTGGCACGCAGTATTTT	CASRTLVGAGTQYF
-	TRBJ2-1	TRBV10-3	15	-	TGTGCCATCAGTGAGTCCCCGGGACTCTACAATGAGCAGTTCTTC	CAISESPGLYNEQFF
-	TRBJ2-2	TRBV5-1	13	-	TGCGCCAGCAAACTAGACGACACCGGGGAGCTGTTTTTT	CASKLDDTGELFF
-	TRBJ2-1	TRBV4-1	12	-	TGCGCCAGCAGCCACCCAGGGAATGAGCAGTTCTTC	CASSHPGNEQFF
-	TRBJ2-2	TRBV2	16	TRBD2	TGTGCCAGCAGTGAAGCGGGGCGGGGGGGCAGCGGGGAGCTGTTTTTT	CASSEAGRGGSGELFF
-	TRBJ2-6	TRBV28	17	-	TGTGCCAGCAGTTTAGCGGGGCGGACCTCCGGGGCCAACGTCCTGACTTTC	CASSLAGRTSGANVLTF
few	TRBJ2-2	TRBV6-5	12	-	TGTGCCAGCAGGTCAAACACCGGGGAGCTGTTTTTT	CASRSNTGELFF
-	TRBJ1-1	TRBV5-1	15	-	TGCGCCAGCAGCAAGATGGAGGGCCTCATCACTGAAGCTTTCTTT	CASSKMEGLITEAFF
-	TRBJ2-1	TRBV9	14	-	TGTGCCAGCAGCGTAGTGTCTGAGAACAATGAGCAGTTCTTC	CASSVVSENNEQFF
few	TRBJ2-7	TRBV29-1	13	-	TGCAGCGCGATAGGACTGGAAGGGTACGAGCAGTACTTC	CSAIGLEGYEQYF
few	TRBJ2-7	TRBV11-2	16	-	TGTGCCAGCAGCTTAACTGGGGCCGGAATTCCCTACGAGCAGTACTTC	CASSLTGAGIPYEQYF